The next 17 T cell receptor beta chains were all read from a single sample in a study of T cell clonotyping in hematopoietic cell transplantation. Profiled with immunoSEQ multiplex PCR; TCRdb holds only in-frame clones, not every one. The sample gives roughly 13,000 clones, around 80% of which show up once; 16% is in the top ten. As to time point: recipient sample about 28 days before transplant, after cytoreduction. Specimen: peripheral blood mononuclear cells, collected before stem cell transplant. The receptors here all came from a man in his fifties or sixties with acute myeloid leukemia. Some clones in this sample may be carry-over from other donors' samples.

The chain has TRBV9 and TRBJ1-2; tentative D call: TRBD1 (5 bases). Germline CDR1 SGDLS, CDR2 YYNGEE. V was shortened by 3 bases and J by 5 bases, with 17 bases between the two germline ends. This CDR3 has 15 residues. The CDR3 loop is CASSARGAGRYGYTF. DNA for the CDR3: TGTGCCAGCAGCGCCCGCGGGGCAGGACGGTATGGCTACACCTTC.

The chain combines TRBV7-7 with TRBJ2-1, with TRBD1 identical over 7 bases. The ends lost 1 base at V and 5 bases at J; junction bases unmatched: 5. Germline lookup yields CDR1 SSHAT and CDR2 FNYEAQ (reference sequence). This CDR3 contains 15 residues. CDR3 nucleotides: TGTGCCAGCAGCTTAGGGACAGGTTCCCACAATGAGCAGTTCTTC. Translated, it gives CASSLGTGSHNEQFF.

V gene TRBV6-1 combines with J gene TRBJ1-5, with TRBD1 matching 8 bases. Germline V gene lookup returns CDR1 MNHNS and CDR2 SASEGT. V shed 6 bases, J shed 2 bases, and the junction held 6 bases outside the gene matches. The CDR3 sequence is 15 residues long. The CDR3 region has the DNA TGTGCCAGCAGACCAGGGGGCTGGGGCAATCAGCCCCAGCATTTT. As protein: CASRPGGWGNQPQHF.

This clone came up a few times. The chain recombines TRBV28 with TRBJ1-1; D is possibly TRBD1 (5 bases). Trimming pared 1 base from V and 5 bases from J, leaving 11 bases between. The CDR3 spans 14 residues. Germline V gene sequence: CDR1 MDHEN, CDR2 SYDVKM. In nucleotides, the CDR3 is TGTGCCAGCAGTTTATTGACAGTTCAAACTGAAGCTTTCTTT. It is translated as CASSLLTVQTEAFF.

The chain employs TRBV6-1 and TRBJ1-5; D call uncertain. The germline CDR1 and CDR2 sequences are MNHNS and SASEGT. The V gene lost 5 bases and the J gene lost 5 bases, with 7 bases spanning the gap. The length of the CDR3 is 12 residues. The CDR3 sequence: CASSRGDQPQHF. The CDR3 nucleotides read TGTGCCAGCAGTCGCGGGGATCAGCCCCAGCATTTT.

This clone was seen only once. The chain is built from TRBV11-3 and TRBJ2-7; the D is unclear. From germline, CDR1 is SGHNT and CDR2 YENEEA. V was clipped by 0 bases and J by 7 bases, with 10 bases between them. The CDR3 covers 13 residues. CDR3 DNA sequence: TGTGCCAGCAGCTTAGATGGGTCTGGGGAGCAGTACTTC. Amino acids: CASSLDGSGEQYF. Combining the CDR3 with reference TRBV11-3 and TRBJ2-7 gives the whole variable domain EAGVVQSPRYKIIEKKQPVAFWCNPISGHNTLYWYLQNLGQGPELLIRYENEEAVDDSQLPKDRFSAERLKGVDSTLKIQPAELGDSAVYLCASSLDGSGEQYFGPGTRLTVT.

This clone was detected once. The chain uses TRBV6-5 and TRBJ1-6; D not certain. V shed 0 bases and J shed 10 bases, with 13 bases lying between them. From germline, CDR1 is MNHEY and CDR2 SVGAGI. The CDR3 loop spans 15 amino acids. CDR3 region: CASSYSIVVDSPLHF. CDR3 coding DNA: TGTGCCAGCAGTTACTCGATAGTTGTAGACTCACCCCTCCACTTT.

This chain joins TRBV6-5 and TRBJ2-3; 7 nucleotides line up with TRBD1. The CDR3 covers 14 residues. V lost 3 bases and J lost 3; bases outside the gene matches: 3. Looked up from germline, CDR1 is MNHEY and CDR2 is SVGAGI. CDR3 loop: CASSYGQVTDTQYF. The CDR3 coding sequence is TGTGCCAGCAGTTATGGACAGGTTACAGATACGCAGTATTTT.

The chain is built from TRBV7-2 and TRBJ2-1; TRBD2 is a possible D gene (5 bases). The CDR3 covers 15 residues. V was shortened by 5 bases and J by 4 bases, with 15 bases between the two germline ends. CDR1 is SGHTA, CDR2 FQGNSA, per germline. The CDR3 nucleotides are TGTGCCAGCAGCCCCCACGCGGGCGCGTACAATGAGCAGTTCTTC. Amino acid sequence: CASSPHAGAYNEQFF.

The chain combines TRBV29-1 with TRBJ1-5; 11 positions match TRBD1. The CDR3 consists of 14 residues. CDR1 is SQVTM, CDR2 ANQGSEA, per germline. V trimming: 6 bases; J trimming: 0 bases; junction bases outside the gene matches: 1. The CDR3 region has the DNA TGCAGCGTAGGACAGGGGGCTAGCAATCAGCCCCAGCATTTT. Amino acids: CSVGQGASNQPQHF.

J is TRBJ1-3 and V is TRBV19; 8 nucleotides match TRBD1. From germline, CDR1 is LNHDA and CDR2 SQIVND (reference sequence). CDR3 length: 16 residues. Unmatched junction bases numbered 7, after V lost 5 bases and J lost 1 base. This CDR3 is CASSHPGGRSGNTIYF. The CDR3 DNA reads TGTGCCAGTAGTCATCCAGGGGGCCGGTCTGGAAACACCATATATTTT.

This clone was counted once. The rearrangement links TRBV5-8 to TRBJ1-2; tentatively, D is TRBD1 (5 bases). V was trimmed by 4 bases and J by 7 bases, leaving 11 bases between them. The CDR3 consists of 12 residues. Germline V lookup: CDR1 SGHTS, CDR2 YDEGEE. In nucleotides, the CDR3 is TGTGCCAGCAGCACGACAGTTCCTGGCTACACCTTC. Translated, it gives CASSTTVPGYTF.

The chain has TRBV11-3 and TRBJ2-3; D is undetermined. From germline, CDR1 is SGHNT and CDR2 YENEEA. The CDR3 runs to 14 residues. The V and J ends lost 0 bases and 4 bases respectively, with 8 bases between them. CDR3 coding DNA: TGTGCCAGCAGCTTAGATCAAGGGCCAGATACGCAGTATTTT. Protein sequence: CASSLDQGPDTQYF. Full variable domain (remainder filled in from reference TRBV11-3 and TRBJ2-3): EAGVVQSPRYKIIEKKQPVAFWCNPISGHNTLYWYLQNLGQGPELLIRYENEEAVDDSQLPKDRFSAERLKGVDSTLKIQPAELGDSAVYLCASSLDQGPDTQYFGPGTRLTVL.

CDR3 residues: CASSRTLTTREYF. CDR3 bases: TGTGCCAGCAGTCGGACACTTACTACGAGGGAGTACTTC. The chain is built from TRBV2 and TRBJ2-7; either TRBD1 or TRBD2 may fit D (5 bases each). Germline CDR1 SNHLY, CDR2 FYNNEI. Between the trimmed V and J ends, which lost 5 bases and 11 bases, there was a span of 19 bases. This CDR3 comprises 13 residues.

The CDR3 loop reads CASSTSQQGAHYGYTF. CDR3 sequence (DNA): TGTGCCAGTAGTACTTCGCAACAGGGGGCACACTATGGCTACACCTTC. The chain combines TRBV19 with TRBJ1-2; TRBD1 matches 9 bases. Germline trimming cut 4 bases from V and 3 bases from J; bases unmatched to any gene: 9. The CDR3 runs to 16 residues. Germline CDR1 reads LNHDA; CDR2 reads SQIVND (reference sequence).

The genes are TRBV5-4 and TRBJ2-7; D remains ambiguous. V lost 4 bases, J lost 3 bases, and 17 bases lay in between. The germline CDR1 and CDR2 sequences are SGHNT and YYREEE (reference sequence). This CDR3 contains 15 residues. The CDR3 protein is CASSLGGVPHYEQYF. The CDR3 DNA follows: TGTGCCAGCAGCCTAGGTGGGGTTCCCCACTACGAGCAGTACTTC.

The V call is TRBV10-3, the J call TRBJ2-7; 11 nucleotides agree with TRBD1. The junction had 1 base not matched to a gene; V was cut back by 3 bases and J by 3 bases. Per the germline V gene, CDR1 is ENHRY and CDR2 is SYGVKD. The CDR3 is 14 amino acids. The CDR3 sequence is CAISEGTGGYEQYF. In DNA form, the CDR3 reads TGTGCCATCAGTGAAGGGACAGGGGGCTACGAGCAGTACTTC.